This is a list of T cell receptor beta chains from one sample in a study of draining lymph node invasion in breast cancer. TCRdb reanalysed the bulk RNA-seq reads using MiXCR and keeps one entry per CDR3 protein. The sample has about 2,900 distinct CDR3 sequences; around four fifths are singletons. The sequenced sample was sorted memory CD4+ effector T cells from a lymph node. These receptors were collected from a female donor with luminal breast cancer. The CDR3 runs from the conserved cysteine through the conserved F or W. D genes are given only for firm matches. Clone size is stated in some rows and not others, as once, few, many or a class when expanded.

v_gene,j_gene,abundance,d_gene,CDR3aa,CDR3nt
TRBV12-3/TRBV12-4,TRBJ2-5,NA,TRBD2,CASSARTSKETQYF,TGTGCCAGCAGCGCCCGGACTAGCAAAGAGACCCAGTACTTC
TRBV2,TRBJ2-7,NA,NA,CASTRENSYEQYF,TGTGCCAGCACCAGGGAAAATTCTTACGAGCAGTACTTC
TRBV29-1,TRBJ1-5,NA,NA,CSVSLQESNQPQHF,TGCAGCGTAAGTCTTCAGGAGAGCAATCAGCCCCAGCATTTT
TRBV29-1,TRBJ1-5,NA,TRBD1,CSVEDGTGPQHF,TGCAGCGTTGAAGATGGGACAGGGCCCCAGCATTTT
TRBV2,TRBJ1-5,few,NA,CASSVRRVQGGQPQHF,TGTGCCAGCAGTGTGAGGCGGGTCCAGGGAGGTCAGCCCCAGCATTTT
TRBV28,TRBJ2-5,NA,NA,CASSWGPETQYF,TGTGCCAGCAGTTGGGGGCCGGAGACCCAGTACTTC
TRBV12-3/TRBV12-4,TRBJ2-1,NA,NA,CASTTGTHKNEQFF,TGTGCCAGCACCACCGGGACTCATAAGAATGAGCAGTTCTTC
TRBV6-1,TRBJ2-6,NA,NA,CASSEGIGRSGANVLTF,TGTGCCAGCAGTGAAGGAATCGGGCGCTCTGGGGCCAACGTCCTGACTTTC
TRBV21-1,TRBJ1-5,NA,NA,CASSPPRQGSNQPQHF,TGTGCCAGCAGCCCTCCCCGCCAGGGGTCCAATCAGCCCCAGCATTTT
TRBV5-6,TRBJ2-5,NA,NA,CASSTSSLHYF,TGTGCCAGCAGCACCTCCTCTCTACATTACTTC
TRBV5-1,TRBJ2-1,NA,TRBD2,CASSDSSGGGNREQFF,TGCGCCAGCAGCGACTCTAGCGGGGGGGGTAACCGTGAGCAGTTCTTC
TRBV4-1,TRBJ1-5,NA,NA,CASSQKDQPQHF,TGCGCCAGCAGCCAAAAAGATCAGCCCCAGCATTTT
TRBV12-3/TRBV12-4,TRBJ1-5,NA,NA,CASSLGDQPQHF,TGTGCCAGCAGTTTGGGGGATCAGCCCCAGCATTTT
TRBV7-9,TRBJ2-2,NA,TRBD1,CASSRSTGLNAGELFF,TGTGCCAGCAGCCGCTCGACAGGGCTAAACGCCGGGGAGCTGTTTTTT
TRBV3-1,TRBJ2-1,NA,TRBD1,CASSQDWDRWFF,TGTGCCAGCAGCCAAGACTGGGACAGGTGGTTCTTC
TRBV6-2/TRBV6-3,TRBJ1-1,few,NA,CAASSHEGMNTEAFF,TGTGCCGCCAGCAGCCACGAGGGAATGAACACTGAAGCTTTCTTT
TRBV4-1,TRBJ1-1,NA,TRBD1,CASSQPGTGGWAFF,TGCGCCAGCAGCCAACCTGGGACAGGGGGCTGGGCTTTCTTT
TRBV6-1,TRBJ2-7,NA,NA,CASSTGTSSYEQYF,TGTGCCAGCAGTACCGGGACAAGTTCATACGAGCAGTACTTC
TRBV7-2,TRBJ1-1,NA,NA,CASSTRRATEAFF,TGTGCCAGCAGCACCCGACGGGCGACTGAAGCTTTCTTT
TRBV19,TRBJ2-7,NA,TRBD1,CASGGQGANEQYF,TGTGCCAGTGGCGGACAGGGGGCCAACGAGCAGTACTTC
TRBV6-2/TRBV6-3,TRBJ2-1,few,TRBD2,CASSRLAGANEQFF,TGTGCCAGCAGTCGACTAGCGGGAGCAAATGAGCAGTTCTTC
TRBV12-3/TRBV12-4,TRBJ1-2,NA,NA,CASSFTGIMGCYTF,TGTGCCAGCAGTTTTACAGGGATTATGGGGTGCTACACCTTC
TRBV28,TRBJ1-5,NA,TRBD1,CASSSGQVGGQPQHF,TGTGCCAGCAGTTCCGGACAGGTCGGCGGTCAGCCCCAGCATTTT
TRBV28,TRBJ2-7,NA,NA,CASNVAGARSYEQYF,TGTGCCAGCAACGTTGCAGGGGCCCGCTCCTATGAGCAGTACTTC
TRBV6-2/TRBV6-3,TRBJ2-1,NA,NA,CASSYLGGPYNEQFF,TGTGCCAGCAGTTACTTGGGAGGCCCCTACAATGAGCAGTTCTTC
TRBV20-1,TRBJ2-7,NA,NA,CSARDYRRGGYEQYF,TGCAGTGCTAGAGATTATAGGCGCGGAGGTTACGAGCAGTACTTC
TRBV10-2,TRBJ2-5,few,TRBD2,CASSGSGGPSEETQYF,TGCGCCAGCAGTGGTAGCGGGGGGCCTTCCGAAGAGACCCAGTACTTC
TRBV29-1,TRBJ1-5,NA,NA,CSVRSGPSGDQPQHF,TGCAGCGTTAGGTCGGGGCCCAGTGGGGATCAGCCCCAGCATTTT
TRBV20-1,TRBJ1-2,once,NA,CSAVEARGPDGYTF,TGCAGTGCCGTAGAGGCACGGGGGCCGGATGGCTACACCTTC
TRBV12-3/TRBV12-4,TRBJ1-1,NA,TRBD1,CASRPQGAGEAFF,TGTGCCAGCAGACCCCAGGGGGCGGGTGAAGCTTTCTTT
TRBV19,TRBJ1-5,NA,NA,CASSIGTVTYSNQPQHF,TGTGCCAGTAGTATAGGGACGGTAACCTATAGCAATCAGCCCCAGCATTTT
TRBV20-1,TRBJ1-1,NA,NA,CSAGEGRTGVTEAFF,TGCAGTGCGGGTGAGGGACGGACGGGGGTCACTGAAGCTTTCTTT
TRBV20-1,TRBJ1-4,NA,TRBD1,CSAALDRGEKLFF,TGCAGTGCTGCCCTCGACAGGGGTGAAAAACTGTTTTTT
TRBV14,TRBJ1-1,NA,NA,CASSQWAPQGTEAFF,TGTGCCAGCAGCCAATGGGCCCCACAGGGCACTGAAGCTTTCTTT
TRBV5-1,TRBJ1-1,NA,NA,CASREDTEAFF,TGCGCCAGCAGAGAGGACACTGAAGCTTTCTTT
TRBV6-2/TRBV6-3,TRBJ2-7,NA,NA,CASSLGAGGLSSYEQYF,TGTGCCAGCAGCCTGGGGGCTGGGGGCCTAAGCTCCTACGAGCAGTACTTC
TRBV30,TRBJ2-2,NA,NA,CACAPYGLRGGELFF,TGTGCCTGCGCACCCTACGGTCTTCGCGGCGGGGAGCTGTTTTTT
TRBV30,TRBJ1-2,NA,TRBD1,CAWKGAMAYGYTF,TGTGCCTGGAAGGGGGCGATGGCATATGGCTACACCTTC
TRBV9,TRBJ1-1,NA,NA,CASSRDRMNTEAFF,TGTGCCAGCAGCCGGGACCGCATGAACACTGAAGCTTTCTTT
TRBV7-9,TRBJ2-5,few,NA,CASSLDPGVRETQYF,TGTGCCAGCAGCTTAGATCCAGGGGTGCGAGAGACCCAGTACTTC
TRBV6-2/TRBV6-3,TRBJ2-7,few,TRBD2,CASSLLAGANEQYF,TGTGCCAGCAGCTTACTAGCGGGAGCAAATGAGCAGTACTTC
TRBV6-4,TRBJ2-3,few,NA,CASSPGGVMNTQYF,TGTGCCAGCTCCCCAGGAGGGGTTATGAATACGCAGTATTTT
TRBV19,TRBJ2-2,NA,NA,CASSIVLRGRGPVGELFF,TGTGCCAGTAGTATAGTTCTCAGGGGTCGGGGACCGGTCGGGGAGCTGTTTTTT